Each of the 30 T cell receptor beta chains below was sequenced from the same sample in a study of shared clonotypes between healthy human individuals (dated by TCRdb to 2019 to 2021). Preparation of the library involved the immunoSEQ multiplex PCR assay. The table comes from immuneACCESS by way of TCRdb, which keeps in-frame sequences with V and J called. Part of the clones is missing from these tables; in studies checked, under half for an unresolved V gene and the rest for unknown reasons. In this sample the table shows about 680,000 clones, 60% to 75% of which occur a single time. Around 2% of the sample is in the top ten clones. Sequenced input: memory CD4+ T cells sorted from blood. Explained via the paper, the cell subset or site label denotes: CD45RA-negative fraction. The receptors originated from a woman in her twenties or thirties in good health.

The J gene is TRBJ2-2, the V gene TRBV2; no firm D call. Per germline, CDR1 SNHLY and CDR2 FYNNEI. The CDR3 covers 12 residues. Trimming stripped 5 bases from V and 8 bases from J, with 9 bases between. Here the CDR3 reads CASSLQRGELFF. CDR3 nucleotide sequence: TGTGCCAGCAGTCTCCAAAGGGGGGAGCTGTTTTTT.

V is TRBV19 and J is TRBJ2-2; D not certain. The V and J ends lost 6 bases and 0 bases respectively, with 11 bases between them. The CDR3 is 15 amino acids. In germline, CDR1 is LNHDA, CDR2 SQIVND (reference sequence). For the CDR3, the DNA is TGTGCCAGTAGATCCTCTTCTACGAACACCGGGGAGCTGTTTTTT. Encoded protein: CASRSSSTNTGELFF.

For this clone: Additional DNA sequences in this sample encode the identical CDR3. The rearrangement uses TRBV5-1 and TRBJ1-5; possibly TRBD1 for D (5 bases). Germline CDR1 reads SGHRS; CDR2 reads YFSETQ. Trimming removed 0 bases at V and 4 bases at J, with 8 bases between. The CDR3 is 14 residues long. CDR3 region: CASSLDGGNQPQHF. Here the CDR3 DNA reads TGCGCCAGCAGCTTGGACGGGGGGAATCAGCCCCAGCATTTT.

The chain employs TRBV27 and TRBJ2-3, with 9 positions matching TRBD1. Germline assignment: CDR1 MNHEY and CDR2 SMNVEV (reference sequence). Unmatched junction bases numbered 7, after V lost 6 bases and J lost 0 bases. The CDR3 has 16 amino acids. CDR3 nucleotides: TGTGCCAGCAGACCCCGGGGACAGGGAAGCACAGATACGCAGTATTTT. Translation: CASRPRGQGSTDTQYF.

This clone was seen a few times. J is TRBJ1-2 and V is TRBV28; a possible D gene is TRBD1 (5 bases). There are 13 residues in the CDR3. The V gene lost 4 bases and the J gene lost 3 bases, with 9 bases spanning the gap. The germline V gene has CDR1 MDHEN and CDR2 SYDVKM. In nucleotides, the CDR3 is TGTGCCAGCAGTTGGCCAGGGTACTATGGCTACACCTTC. Its protein product is CASSWPGYYGYTF.

The rearrangement uses TRBV4-1 and TRBJ2-3, with TRBD2 identical over 13 bases. CDR1 is MGHRA and CDR2 is YSYEKL in the germline V gene. This CDR3 is 21 amino acids long. V was clipped by 0 bases and J by 3 bases; unmatched bases: 15. CDR3 protein: CASSQEGISTSGRARTDTQYF. The CDR3 nucleotides are TGCGCCAGCAGCCAAGAGGGGATAAGCACTAGCGGGAGGGCCCGGACAGATACGCAGTATTTT.

The chain joins TRBV6-5 to TRBJ2-7; TRBD1 might be the D (5 bases). Between the trimmed V and J ends, which lost 5 bases and 1 base, there was a span of 6 bases. This CDR3 comprises 12 residues. Germline-derived CDR1 and CDR2 are MNHEY and SVGAGI. The CDR3 protein is CASSGASYEQYF. The CDR3, as DNA: TGTGCCAGCAGTGGGGCGTCCTACGAGCAGTACTTC.

CDR3 nucleotides: TGTGCCAGCAGGGGACAGGGCAATCAGCCCCAGCATTTT. Its protein product is CASRGQGNQPQHF. V and J are TRBV28 and TRBJ1-5; 8 positions match TRBD1. Germline V gene sequence: CDR1 MDHEN, CDR2 SYDVKM. This CDR3 contains 13 residues. The V and J ends lost 6 bases and 2 bases, in that order; junction bases with no gene match: 0.

The sample holds many counts of this clone. Other nucleotide sequences from this sample produce the same CDR3. V gene TRBV6-1 combines with J gene TRBJ2-7; no clear D gene. Trimming left V 1 base short and J 4 bases short, with 2 bases between. This CDR3 is 11 amino acids long. Germline values: CDR1 MNHNS, CDR2 SASEGT. In DNA, the CDR3 is TGTGCCAGCAGTGAAGGGTACGAGCAGTACTTC. It is translated as CASSEGYEQYF.

J is TRBJ1-1 and V is TRBV2; perhaps TRBD1 as D (5 bases). This CDR3 is built from 14 residues. Deletions cut 4 bases from V and 4 bases from J, with 13 bases between. CDR1 SNHLY and CDR2 FYNNEI come from the germline V gene. The CDR3: CASSGAGLVTEAFF. DNA for the CDR3: TGTGCCAGCAGTGGTGCAGGGCTGGTCACTGAAGCTTTCTTT.

The rearrangement links TRBV5-4 to TRBJ2-2, with 8 bases fitting TRBD1. V lost 0 bases, J lost 6 bases, and 13 bases stayed unmatched. CDR1 is SGHNT and CDR2 is YYREEE in the germline V gene (reference sequence). The CDR3 contains 18 residues. Written as DNA, the CDR3 is TGTGCCAGCAGCTTGGCTGATTTTGGACAGGGCGCGGCCGGGGAGCTGTTTTTT. It yields the protein CASSLADFGQGAAGELFF.

V usage is TRBV5-5 and J usage is TRBJ2-3, with TRBD2 matching 10 bases. With V trimmed by 2 bases and J by 4 bases, 1 base remained unmatched. Germline loops: CDR1 SGHKS, CDR2 YYEKEE (reference sequence). This CDR3 spans 14 amino acids. CDR3 sequence: CASSFSGRPDTQYF. The DNA of the CDR3 is TGTGCCAGCAGCTTTAGCGGGAGGCCAGATACGCAGTATTTT.

Note on this clone: The same CDR3 arises from other DNA sequences in this sample as well. J is TRBJ2-4 and V is TRBV5-1; 7 nucleotides align to TRBD1. V gave up 0 bases and J gave up 4 bases; unmatched junction bases: 4. Looked up from germline, CDR1 is SGHRS and CDR2 is YFSETQ. CDR3 length: 15 amino acids. In nucleotides, the CDR3 is TGCGCCAGCAGCTTGGGAGACAGGGATAAAAACATTCAGTACTTC. Its translation is CASSLGDRDKNIQYF.

This clone has just one count. Other DNA sequences of this sample code for an identical CDR3. The chain employs TRBV5-1 and TRBJ1-5, with D tentatively TRBD1 (5 bases). The CDR3 runs to 13 residues. V was trimmed by 4 bases and J by 4 bases, leaving 9 bases between them. Germline lookup yields CDR1 SGHRS and CDR2 YFSETQ. CDR3 protein: CASSPDTNQPQHF. CDR3 DNA: TGCGCCAGCAGCCCGGACACGAATCAGCCCCAGCATTTT.

This chain uses TRBV19 with TRBJ1-5, with D uncertain. V lost 5 bases and J lost 4, with 15 bases in between. CDR3 length: 15 residues. Germline V gene sequence: CDR1 LNHDA, CDR2 SQIVND (reference sequence). The CDR3 DNA is TGTGCCAGTAGTCCTCTCTTGGGTGGGAATCAGCCCCAGCATTTT. Translation: CASSPLLGGNQPQHF.

The gene calls are TRBV6-1 and TRBJ2-7; D might be TRBD1 or TRBD2, each matching 7 bases. The V gene lost 8 bases and the J gene lost 1 base, with 18 bases spanning the gap. The CDR3 has 15 amino acids. CDR1 is MNHNS, CDR2 SASEGT, per germline. CDR3 sequence (DNA): TGTGCCAGCTCGCGTACAGGGGAGGGGTCCTACGAGCAGTACTTC. Translation gives CASSRTGEGSYEQYF.

The chain uses TRBV30 and TRBJ1-5, with TRBD1 identical over 7 bases. The CDR3 length is 16 residues. CDR1 is GTSNPN, CDR2 SVGIG, per germline (reference sequence). After removal of 1 base from V and 3 bases from J, the junction contained 9 bases not matched to a gene. In DNA form, the CDR3 reads TGTGCCTGGAGTGCAAAACTCGGGACAGACAATCAGCCCCAGCATTTT. It encodes CAWSAKLGTDNQPQHF.

Comment on this clone: Because the CDR3 is missing its conserved closing phenylalanine or tryptophan, this is likely a read error. Because the CDR3's place on the DNA is in doubt, the DNA is left out and the CDR3 is given as listed by TCRdb. The V call is TRBV18, the J call TRBJ1-1. The CDR3 is 13 amino acids in total, end residues counted. The germline V gene encodes CDR1 KGHSH and CDR2 LQKENI. The chain's CDR3 is CASSPDSMKGLLL.

A few counts support this clone. The DNA for the CDR3 is TGTGCCAGCAGTGAAGCGAAACAGGGTTGGACACCTTACGAGCAGTACTTC. Its translation: CASSEAKQGWTPYEQYF. The V call is TRBV6-1, the J call TRBJ2-7; tentatively, D is TRBD1 (6 bases). This CDR3 contains 17 residues. The V end lost 0 bases, the J end lost 4 bases, and 19 bases lay between the germline ends. CDR1 and CDR2 (germline): MNHNS, SASEGT.

The V call is TRBV9, the J call TRBJ1-3; D is perhaps TRBD1 (5 bases). Trimming left V 6 bases short and J 2 bases short, with 9 bases between. From germline, CDR1 is SGDLS and CDR2 YYNGEE. The CDR3 covers 13 residues. The CDR3 DNA is TGTGCCAGCAATGACAGACCTGGAAACACCATATATTTT. Translated, it gives CASNDRPGNTIYF.

This clone occurred once. The rearrangement joins TRBV5-1 to TRBJ2-3, with D unresolved. Trimming left V 4 bases short and J 1 base short, with 13 bases between. This CDR3 has 15 residues. Germline CDR1 reads SGHRS; CDR2 reads YFSETQ. The CDR3 reads CASSGPRVGTDTQYF. CDR3 sequence (DNA): TGCGCCAGCAGCGGCCCCCGGGTGGGCACAGATACGCAGTATTTT.

The chain is built from TRBV2 and TRBJ1-2, with D possibly matching TRBD1 (5 bases). Germline CDR1 reads SNHLY; CDR2 reads FYNNEI. V gave up 6 bases and J gave up 3 bases, with 8 bases separating them. This CDR3 is 12 amino acids long. Here the CDR3 DNA reads TGTGCCAGCAGGCCCAGGGACTATGGCTACACCTTC. Residues: CASRPRDYGYTF.

V is TRBV5-1 and J is TRBJ2-2; 9 nucleotides match TRBD2. This CDR3 has 16 amino acids. Germline CDR1 SGHRS, CDR2 YFSETQ. The trim removed 0 bases at V and 7 bases at J, leaving 7 bases unmatched. CDR3 protein: CASSLAAGGGDGELFF. CDR3 in DNA: TGCGCCAGCAGCTTGGCCGCGGGAGGGGGCGACGGGGAGCTGTTTTTT.

This clone occurred a few times. The genes are TRBV28 and TRBJ2-5; D gene unclear. The CDR3 totals 15 residues. Germline V gene sequence: CDR1 MDHEN, CDR2 SYDVKM. V was trimmed by 2 bases and J by 3 bases, leaving 13 bases between them. In DNA, the CDR3 is TGTGCCAGCAGTTTAGTAGGGATCGGCAAAGAGACCCAGTACTTC. Translating gives CASSLVGIGKETQYF.

The V gene is TRBV7-9, the J gene TRBJ2-7; 7 nucleotides agree with TRBD1. The germline V gene has CDR1 SEHNR and CDR2 FQNEAQ (reference sequence). CDR3 length equals 14 residues. The trim removed 4 bases at V and 0 bases at J, leaving 3 bases unmatched. The CDR3 is CASSSRQGSYEQYF. As DNA, the CDR3 is TGTGCCAGCAGCTCACGACAGGGCTCCTACGAGCAGTACTTC.

The V gene is TRBV5-1, the J gene TRBJ2-2; 8 nucleotides match TRBD1. Germline CDR1 is SGHRS and CDR2 is YFSETQ. V shed 1 base and J 6 bases; nucleotides not matched to a gene: 5. The CDR3 runs 15 residues. The CDR3 coding sequence is TGCGCCAGCAGCTTGAGACAGGGGCGTCCCGGGGAGCTGTTTTTT. This encodes CASSLRQGRPGELFF. Full variable domain (missing parts from reference TRBV5-1 and TRBJ2-2): KAGVTQTPRYLIKTRGQQVTLSCSPISGHRSVSWYQQTPGQGLQFLFEYFSETQRNKGNFPGRFSGRQFSNSRSEMNVSTLELGDSALYLCASSLRQGRPGELFFGEGSRLTVL.

This sequence joins TRBV10-2 and TRBJ2-7, with 9 bases matching TRBD2. Germline V gene sequence: CDR1 WSHSY, CDR2 SAAADI. J was trimmed by 6 bases and V by 6 bases; bases with no gene match: 9. The CDR3 contains 14 residues. The CDR3 spells CASRAGGPFSEQYF. CDR3 sequence (DNA): TGCGCCAGCAGGGCGGGAGGGCCCTTCTCCGAGCAGTACTTC.

The genes are TRBV5-8 and TRBJ1-5; tentatively, D is TRBD1 (5 bases). From germline, CDR1 is SGHTS and CDR2 YDEGEE. The V end was cut by 2 bases, the J end by 2 bases, with 11 bases between. The CDR3 sequence is 15 residues long. The CDR3 region is CASSFDWGGNQPQHF. CDR3 nucleotide sequence: TGTGCCAGCAGCTTTGATTGGGGCGGCAATCAGCCCCAGCATTTT.

The rearrangement uses TRBV5-6 and TRBJ1-2; the match to TRBD1 covers 9 bases. The CDR3 consists of 15 residues. Germline CDR1 reads SGHDT; CDR2 reads YYEEEE. The trim removed 3 bases at V and 4 bases at J, leaving 7 bases unmatched. CDR3 nucleotides: TGTGCCAGCAGCTCTATCGGACAGGGGTTCTATGGCTACACCTTC. Its protein product is CASSSIGQGFYGYTF.

V is TRBV7-9 and J is TRBJ1-1, with 8 bases fitting TRBD1. V trimming: 5 bases; J trimming: 1 base; junction bases outside the gene matches: 6. The CDR3 covers 15 residues. Per the germline V gene, CDR1 is SEHNR and CDR2 is FQNEAQ (reference sequence). CDR3 nucleotide sequence: TGTGCCAGCAGCCCAAGACAGGGGCGGAACACTGAAGCTTTCTTT. This codes for CASSPRQGRNTEAFF.